These 13 T cell receptor beta chains were all obtained from the same sample, sequenced in a study of radiation and T cells in renal cell carcinoma (dated by TCRdb to the early 2020s). The label giving this sample's time point can be read as: blood 4 weeks post-SBRT, at nephrectomy. The treatment or condition label for this specimen denotes: 15 Gy SBRT to primary tumor, nephrectomy 4 weeks later. Preparation of the library involved the immunoSEQ multiplex PCR assay. TCRdb provides this immuneACCESS table in a form limited to in-frame rearrangements. Some clones are lacking; in checked studies, under half of them reflect an unresolved V gene, and why the rest are absent is not known. This sample holds some 46,000 clones; roughly 80% were observed only once. The top ten constitute 25% to 35% of the sample. The sequencing here drew on blood, taken from a patient whose treatment included radiotherapy and nephrectomy. All receptors come from a woman in her 70s with renal cell carcinoma.

The J gene is TRBJ1-1, the V gene TRBV30; D is perhaps TRBD1 (6 bases). Germline V gene data show CDR1 as GTSNPN and CDR2 as SVGIG (reference sequence). The CDR3 covers 12 residues. Trimming took 5 bases from V and 4 from J, leaving 11 bases between them. CDR3 amino acids: CAWAGVVTEAFF. In DNA, the CDR3 is TGTGCCTGGGCAGGGGTCGTCACTGAAGCTTTCTTT.

The chain uses TRBV5-1 and TRBJ2-3, with 11 nucleotides matching TRBD2. The germline V gene encodes CDR1 SGHRS and CDR2 YFSETQ. The CDR3 contains 16 residues. J lost 0 bases, V lost 4 bases, and 4 bases had no gene match. CDR3 amino acids: CASSGTSGGSTDTQYF. As DNA, the CDR3 is TGCGCCAGCAGCGGAACTAGCGGGGGAAGCACAGATACGCAGTATTTT. The full variable domain, in which reference TRBV5-1 and TRBJ2-3 provide the parts outside the CDR3, is KAGVTQTPRYLIKTRGQQVTLSCSPISGHRSVSWYQQTPGQGLQFLFEYFSETQRNKGNFPGRFSGRQFSNSRSEMNVSTLELGDSALYLCASSGTSGGSTDTQYFGPGTRLTVL.

This rearrangement joins TRBV6-1 to TRBJ1-1; D is perhaps TRBD1 (6 bases). CDR1 and CDR2 (germline): MNHNS, SASEGT. This CDR3 region has 15 residues. Deletions cut 1 base from V and 1 base from J, with 10 bases between. The CDR3 DNA reads TGTGCCAGCAGTGAAGGATGGACAGCGAACACTGAAGCTTTCTTT. Translation: CASSEGWTANTEAFF.

The chain employs TRBV7-2 and TRBJ2-7; TRBD2 agrees at 11 bases. V shed 1 base, J shed 2 bases, and the junction held 7 bases outside the gene matches. The germline V gene encodes CDR1 SGHTA and CDR2 FQGNSA. This CDR3 spans 17 amino acids. CDR3: CASSLVVLAGGAYEQYF. DNA for the CDR3: TGTGCCAGCAGCTTAGTAGTTCTAGCGGGGGGAGCCTACGAGCAGTACTTC.

The J gene is TRBJ2-2, the V gene TRBV7-3; unclear D gene. CDR1 is SGHTA and CDR2 is FQGTGA in the germline V gene. V was trimmed by 4 bases and J by 7 bases, leaving 10 bases between them. The CDR3 consists of 13 residues. The CDR3 sequence is CASSSGRDGELFF. The CDR3 nucleotides read TGTGCCAGCAGCTCGGGCCGAGACGGGGAGCTGTTTTTT.

This chain links TRBV6-5 with TRBJ1-1; TRBD1 matches 8 bases. Trimming at V came to 0 bases and at J to 7 bases, leaving 1 base not matched to a gene. This CDR3 spans 13 amino acids. Germline lookup yields CDR1 MNHEY and CDR2 SVGAGI. CDR3 nucleotides: TGTGCCAGCAGTTACTCAGGACAGGGTGAAGCTTTCTTT. Translated, it gives CASSYSGQGEAFF.

The chain uses TRBV7-2 and TRBJ1-3, with D unclear. Germline V gives CDR1 SGHTA, CDR2 FQGNSA. V lost 5 bases to trimming and J lost 4 bases, with 21 bases between them. The CDR3 runs 17 residues. The CDR3 nucleotides read TGTGCCAGCAGCCCCTCTAAAGGCCTCGTCGCAGGAAACACCATATATTTT. As protein: CASSPSKGLVAGNTIYF. The complete variable domain, with remaining parts taken from reference TRBV7-2 and TRBJ1-3, reads GAGVSQSPSNKVTEKGKDVELRCDPISGHTALYWYRQSLGQGLEFLIYFQGNSAPDKSGLPSDRFSAERTGGSVSTLTIQRTQQEDSAVYLCASSPSKGLVAGNTIYFGEGSWLTVV.

The chain combines TRBV14 with TRBJ1-2, with D maybe TRBD1 (6 bases). This CDR3 contains 13 residues. The germline V and J ends were trimmed by 8 bases and 2 bases, with 12 bases remaining between them. Germline V lookup: CDR1 SGHDN, CDR2 FVKESK. The CDR3 protein is CASAGGTNYGYTF. CDR3 sequence (DNA): TGTGCCAGCGCCGGGGGCACCAACTATGGCTACACCTTC.

The chain joins TRBV9 to TRBJ2-7, with D uncertain. Germline CDR1 reads SGDLS; CDR2 reads YYNGEE. V dropped 0 bases and J dropped 2 bases, with 15 bases sitting between them. The CDR3 has 16 amino acids. The CDR3 nucleotides read TGTGCCAGCAGCGTAGGTGGAAGGGCTCCCCCCTACGAGCAGTACTTC. Amino acids: CASSVGGRAPPYEQYF. Filled out from reference TRBV9 and TRBJ2-7, the complete variable domain reads DSGVTQTPKHLITATGQRVTLRCSPRSGDLSVYWYQQSLDQGLQFLIQYYNGEERAKGNILERFSAQQFPDLHSELNLSSLELGDSALYFCASSVGGRAPPYEQYFGPGTRLTVT.

This clone occurred a few times. The chain links TRBV12-5 to TRBJ1-4, with D uncertain. Trimming pared 1 base from V and 5 bases from J, leaving 2 bases between. The CDR3 runs 12 residues. Looked up from germline, CDR1 is LGHNT and CDR2 is FRNRAP. The CDR3 bases are TGTGCTAGTGGTTTGGCAAATGAAAAACTGTTTTTT. Protein: CASGLANEKLFF.

The chain is built from TRBV6-6 and TRBJ2-3, with D uncertain. The V end was cut by 6 bases, the J end by 3 bases, with 7 bases between. This CDR3 comprises 12 residues. Germline values: CDR1 MNHNY, CDR2 SVGAGI (reference sequence). The chain's CDR3 is CASRTATDTQYF. CDR3 DNA: TGTGCCAGCAGGACCGCGACAGATACGCAGTATTTT.

The gene calls are TRBV7-9 and TRBJ2-3, with 12 nucleotides matching TRBD1. V lost 6 bases and J lost 8; bases outside the gene matches: 12. The germline V gene encodes CDR1 SEHNR and CDR2 FQNEAQ (reference sequence). This CDR3 has 16 amino acids. The CDR3 protein is CASSSPGQGAGVTQYF. In DNA form, the CDR3 reads TGTGCCAGCAGTTCTCCGGGACAGGGGGCCGGAGTTACGCAGTATTTT.

The rearrangement uses TRBV5-1 and TRBJ2-3, with 10 nucleotides matching TRBD1. Unmatched junction bases numbered 8, after V lost 4 bases and J lost 3 bases. CDR1 and CDR2 (germline): SGHRS, YFSETQ. This CDR3 has 16 residues. Here the CDR3 DNA reads TGCGCCAGCAGCCCAGGACAGGGGGTAATGACAGATACGCAGTATTTT. Its translation: CASSPGQGVMTDTQYF.